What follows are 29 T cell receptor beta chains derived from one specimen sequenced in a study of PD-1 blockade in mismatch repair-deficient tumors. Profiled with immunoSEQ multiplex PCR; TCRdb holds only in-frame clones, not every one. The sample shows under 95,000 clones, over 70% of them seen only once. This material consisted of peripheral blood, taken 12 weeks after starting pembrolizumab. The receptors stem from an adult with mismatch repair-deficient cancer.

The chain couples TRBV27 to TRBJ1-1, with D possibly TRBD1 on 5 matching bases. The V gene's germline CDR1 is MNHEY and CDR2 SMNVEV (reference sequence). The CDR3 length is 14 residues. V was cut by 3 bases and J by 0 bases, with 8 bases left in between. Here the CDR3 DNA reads TGTGCCAGCAGTTTTCGGACACTGAACACTGAAGCTTTCTTT. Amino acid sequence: CASSFRTLNTEAFF.

The CDR3 is CSAGQLETEAFF. In nucleotides, the CDR3 is TGCAGCGCGGGACAGCTGGAAACTGAAGCTTTCTTT. V is TRBV29-1 and J is TRBJ1-1; TRBD1 matches 7 bases. Germline trimming cut 7 bases from V and 5 bases from J; bases unmatched to any gene: 7. Germline values: CDR1 SQVTM, CDR2 ANQGSEA. CDR3 length equals 12 residues.

CDR3 nucleotide sequence: TGCGCCAGCAGCGTAGACAGGTCGAGCTCCTACAATGAGCAGTTCTTC. It is translated as CASSVDRSSSYNEQFF. This chain links TRBV5-1 with TRBJ2-1; D might be TRBD1 (6 bases). In germline, CDR1 is SGHRS, CDR2 YFSETQ. The CDR3 totals 16 residues. Trimming cost V 4 bases and J 0 bases, with 14 bases left between them. The variable domain in full, with the rest retrieved from reference TRBV5-1 and TRBJ2-1, is KAGVTQTPRYLIKTRGQQVTLSCSPISGHRSVSWYQQTPGQGLQFLFEYFSETQRNKGNFPGRFSGRQFSNSRSEMNVSTLELGDSALYLCASSVDRSSSYNEQFFGPGTRLTVL.

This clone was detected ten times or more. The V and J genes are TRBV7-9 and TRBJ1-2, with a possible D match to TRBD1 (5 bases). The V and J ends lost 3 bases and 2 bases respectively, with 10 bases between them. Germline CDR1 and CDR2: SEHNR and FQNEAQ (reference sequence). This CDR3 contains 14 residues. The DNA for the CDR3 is TGTGCCAGCAGCTTGGGGGGTAGGAACTATGGCTACACCTTC. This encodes CASSLGGRNYGYTF.

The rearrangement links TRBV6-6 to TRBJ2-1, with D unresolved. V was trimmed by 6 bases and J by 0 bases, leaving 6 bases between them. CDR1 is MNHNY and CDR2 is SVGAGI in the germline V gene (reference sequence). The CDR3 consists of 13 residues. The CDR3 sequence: CASSADSYNEQFF. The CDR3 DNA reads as TGTGCCAGCAGCGCGGACTCCTACAATGAGCAGTTCTTC.

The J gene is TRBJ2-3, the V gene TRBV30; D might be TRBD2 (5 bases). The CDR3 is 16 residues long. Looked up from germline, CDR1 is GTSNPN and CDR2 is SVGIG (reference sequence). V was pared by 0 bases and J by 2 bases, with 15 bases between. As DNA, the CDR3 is TGTGCCTGGAGTGTACTGGGCGGGCGGACCACAGATACGCAGTATTTT. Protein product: CAWSVLGGRTTDTQYF.

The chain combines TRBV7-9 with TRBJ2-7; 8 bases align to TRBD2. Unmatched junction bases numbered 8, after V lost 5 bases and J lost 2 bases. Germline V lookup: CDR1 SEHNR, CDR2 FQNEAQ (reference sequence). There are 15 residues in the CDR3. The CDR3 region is CASSKKSGSAYEQYF. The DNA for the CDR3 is TGTGCCAGCAGCAAAAAAAGCGGGAGTGCCTACGAGCAGTACTTC.

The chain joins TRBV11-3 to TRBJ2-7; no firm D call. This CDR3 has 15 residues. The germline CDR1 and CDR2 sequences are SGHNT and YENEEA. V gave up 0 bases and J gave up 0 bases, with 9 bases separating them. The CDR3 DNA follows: TGTGCCAGCAGCTTAGATTCCGGCAACTCCTACGAGCAGTACTTC. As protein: CASSLDSGNSYEQYF. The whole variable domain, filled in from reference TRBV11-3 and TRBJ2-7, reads EAGVVQSPRYKIIEKKQPVAFWCNPISGHNTLYWYLQNLGQGPELLIRYENEEAVDDSQLPKDRFSAERLKGVDSTLKIQPAELGDSAVYLCASSLDSGNSYEQYFGPGTRLTVT.

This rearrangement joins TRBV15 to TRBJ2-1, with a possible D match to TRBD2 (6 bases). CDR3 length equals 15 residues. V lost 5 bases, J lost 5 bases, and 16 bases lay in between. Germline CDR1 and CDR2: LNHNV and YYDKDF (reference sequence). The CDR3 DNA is TGTGCCACCAGCGGGGGAGGAGGGAGGAACAATGAGCAGTTCTTC. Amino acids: CATSGGGGRNNEQFF.

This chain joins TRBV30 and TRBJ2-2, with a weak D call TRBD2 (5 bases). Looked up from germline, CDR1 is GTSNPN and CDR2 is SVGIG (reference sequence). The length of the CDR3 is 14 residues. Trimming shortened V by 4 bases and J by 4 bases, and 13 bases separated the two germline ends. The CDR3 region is CAWTLGLGTGELFF. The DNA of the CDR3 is TGTGCCTGGACTCTTGGACTGGGCACCGGGGAGCTGTTTTTT.

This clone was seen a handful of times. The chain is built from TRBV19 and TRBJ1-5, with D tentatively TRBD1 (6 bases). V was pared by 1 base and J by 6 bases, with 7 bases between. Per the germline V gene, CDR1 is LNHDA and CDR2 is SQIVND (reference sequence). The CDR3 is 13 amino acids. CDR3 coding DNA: TGTGCCAGTAGTATAGCAGGGGCTCAGCCCCAGCATTTT. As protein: CASSIAGAQPQHF.

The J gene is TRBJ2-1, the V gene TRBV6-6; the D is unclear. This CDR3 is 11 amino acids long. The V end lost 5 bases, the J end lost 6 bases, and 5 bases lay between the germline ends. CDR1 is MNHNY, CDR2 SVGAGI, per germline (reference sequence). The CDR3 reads CASSQGNEQFF. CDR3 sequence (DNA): TGTGCCAGCAGTCAAGGCAATGAGCAGTTCTTC.

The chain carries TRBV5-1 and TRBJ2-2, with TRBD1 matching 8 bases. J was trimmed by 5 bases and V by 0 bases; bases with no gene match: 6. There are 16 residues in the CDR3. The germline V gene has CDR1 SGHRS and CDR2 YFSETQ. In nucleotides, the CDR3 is TGCGCCAGCAGCTTGGAGCGGTGGACAGGGACCGGGGAGCTGTTTTTT. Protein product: CASSLERWTGTGELFF.

CDR3 residues: CASSPDRGREQYF. For the CDR3, the DNA is TGTGCCAGCTCACCAGACAGGGGAAGGGAGCAGTACTTC. This rearrangement joins TRBV18 to TRBJ2-7; 8 bases fit TRBD1. Looked up from germline, CDR1 is KGHSH and CDR2 is LQKENI. The CDR3 consists of 13 residues. The V segment lost 2 bases and the J segment 7 bases; nucleotides outside the gene matches: 4.

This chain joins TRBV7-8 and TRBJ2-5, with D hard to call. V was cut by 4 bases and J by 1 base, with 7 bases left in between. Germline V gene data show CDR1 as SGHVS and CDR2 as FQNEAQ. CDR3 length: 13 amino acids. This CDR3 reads CASSSRSQETQYF. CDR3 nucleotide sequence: TGTGCCAGCAGCTCCCGGTCCCAAGAGACCCAGTACTTC.

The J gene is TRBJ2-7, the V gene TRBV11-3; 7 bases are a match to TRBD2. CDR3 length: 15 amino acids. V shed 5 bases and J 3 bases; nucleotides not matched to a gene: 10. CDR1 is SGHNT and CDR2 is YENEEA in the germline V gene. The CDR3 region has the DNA TGTGCCAGCAGCGGAGTAAGCGGGAACTTCTACGAGCAGTACTTC. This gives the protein CASSGVSGNFYEQYF.

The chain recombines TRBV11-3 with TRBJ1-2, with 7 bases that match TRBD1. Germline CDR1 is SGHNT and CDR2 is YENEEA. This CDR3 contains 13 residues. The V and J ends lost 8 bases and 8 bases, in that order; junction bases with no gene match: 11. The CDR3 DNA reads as TGTGCCAGCCGCGGGACAGCCGGGGGGGGCTACACCTTC. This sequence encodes CASRGTAGGGYTF.

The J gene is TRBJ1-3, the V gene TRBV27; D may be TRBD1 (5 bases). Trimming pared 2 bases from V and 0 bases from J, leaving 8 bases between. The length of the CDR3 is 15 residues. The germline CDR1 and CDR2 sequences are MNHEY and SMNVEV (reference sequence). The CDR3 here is CASSLEGTSGNTIYF. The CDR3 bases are TGTGCCAGCAGTTTAGAAGGGACCTCTGGAAACACCATATATTTT.

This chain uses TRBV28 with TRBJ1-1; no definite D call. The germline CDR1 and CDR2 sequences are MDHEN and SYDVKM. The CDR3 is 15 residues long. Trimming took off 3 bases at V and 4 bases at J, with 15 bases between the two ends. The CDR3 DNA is TGTGCCAGCAGTTTTCGCATCCGGAAACGCACTGAAGCTTTCTTT. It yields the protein CASSFRIRKRTEAFF.

Here the CDR3 reads CASIRQTLPEAFF. Written as DNA, the CDR3 is TGTGCCAGCATCCGACAGACCCTACCTGAAGCTTTCTTT. The chain couples TRBV7-9 to TRBJ1-1; the D gene is possibly TRBD1 (5 bases). This CDR3 spans 13 amino acids. The V gene's germline CDR1 is SEHNR and CDR2 FQNEAQ (reference sequence). Trimming left V 7 bases short and J 6 bases short, with 15 bases between. Filled out from reference TRBV7-9 and TRBJ1-1, the complete variable domain reads DTGVSQNPRHKITKRGQNVTFRCDPISEHNRLYWYRQTLGQGPEFLTYFQNEAQLEKSRLLSDRFSAERPKGSFSTLEIQRTEQGDSAMYLCASIRQTLPEAFFGQGTRLTVV.

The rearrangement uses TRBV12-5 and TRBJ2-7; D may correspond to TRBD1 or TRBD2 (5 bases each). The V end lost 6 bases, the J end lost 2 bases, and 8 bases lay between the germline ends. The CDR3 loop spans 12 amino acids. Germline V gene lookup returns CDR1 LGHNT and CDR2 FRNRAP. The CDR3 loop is CASGGRAYEQYF. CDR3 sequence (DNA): TGTGCTAGTGGGGGGCGGGCCTACGAGCAGTACTTC.

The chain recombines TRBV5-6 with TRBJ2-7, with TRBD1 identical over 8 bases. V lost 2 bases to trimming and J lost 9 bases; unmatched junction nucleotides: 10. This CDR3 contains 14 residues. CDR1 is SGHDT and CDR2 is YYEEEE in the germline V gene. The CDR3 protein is CASSFGTGSSGQYF. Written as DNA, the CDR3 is TGTGCCAGCAGCTTTGGGACAGGCTCGTCGGGGCAGTACTTC.

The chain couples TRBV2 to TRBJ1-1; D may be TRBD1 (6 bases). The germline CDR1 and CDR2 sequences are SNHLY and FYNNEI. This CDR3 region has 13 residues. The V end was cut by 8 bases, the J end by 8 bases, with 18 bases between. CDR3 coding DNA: TGTGCCAGCTTTGAGGACAGCCCCACCGAAGCTTTCTTT. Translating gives CASFEDSPTEAFF.

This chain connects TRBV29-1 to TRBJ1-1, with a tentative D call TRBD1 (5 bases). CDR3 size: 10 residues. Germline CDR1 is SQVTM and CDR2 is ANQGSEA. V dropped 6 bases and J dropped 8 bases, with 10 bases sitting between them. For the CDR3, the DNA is TGCAGCGTAGGGACTCCCGAAGCTTTCTTT. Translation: CSVGTPEAFF.

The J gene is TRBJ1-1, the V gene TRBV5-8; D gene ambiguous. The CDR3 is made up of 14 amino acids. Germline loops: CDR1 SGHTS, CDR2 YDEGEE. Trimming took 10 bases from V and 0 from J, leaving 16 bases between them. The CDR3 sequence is CAVQRLLMNTEAFF. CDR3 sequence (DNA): TGTGCCGTACAGCGATTGCTCATGAACACTGAAGCTTTCTTT.

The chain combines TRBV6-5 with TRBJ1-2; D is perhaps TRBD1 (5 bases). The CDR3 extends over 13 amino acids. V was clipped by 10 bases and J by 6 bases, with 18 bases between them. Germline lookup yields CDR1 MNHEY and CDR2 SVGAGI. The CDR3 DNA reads TGTGCCATAATGGGGGGGACCCAACATGGCTACACCTTC. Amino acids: CAIMGGTQHGYTF.

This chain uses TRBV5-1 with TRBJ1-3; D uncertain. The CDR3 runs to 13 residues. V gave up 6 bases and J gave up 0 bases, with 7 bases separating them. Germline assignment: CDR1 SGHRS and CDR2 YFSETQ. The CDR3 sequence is CASMPSSGNTIYF. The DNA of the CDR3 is TGCGCCAGCATGCCGAGCTCTGGAAACACCATATATTTT.

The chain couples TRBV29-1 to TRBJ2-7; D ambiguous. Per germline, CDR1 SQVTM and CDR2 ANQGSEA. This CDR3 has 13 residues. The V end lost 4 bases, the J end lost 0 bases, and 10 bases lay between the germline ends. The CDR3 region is CSVVQQSSYEQYF. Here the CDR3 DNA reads TGCAGCGTTGTCCAGCAGAGCTCCTACGAGCAGTACTTC.

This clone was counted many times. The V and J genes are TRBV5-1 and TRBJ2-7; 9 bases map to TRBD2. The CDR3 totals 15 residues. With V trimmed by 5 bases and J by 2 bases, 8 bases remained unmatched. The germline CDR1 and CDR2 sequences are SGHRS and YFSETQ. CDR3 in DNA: TGCGCCAGCAGGAGGATGACTAGCGGAACCTACGAGCAGTACTTC. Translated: CASRRMTSGTYEQYF.